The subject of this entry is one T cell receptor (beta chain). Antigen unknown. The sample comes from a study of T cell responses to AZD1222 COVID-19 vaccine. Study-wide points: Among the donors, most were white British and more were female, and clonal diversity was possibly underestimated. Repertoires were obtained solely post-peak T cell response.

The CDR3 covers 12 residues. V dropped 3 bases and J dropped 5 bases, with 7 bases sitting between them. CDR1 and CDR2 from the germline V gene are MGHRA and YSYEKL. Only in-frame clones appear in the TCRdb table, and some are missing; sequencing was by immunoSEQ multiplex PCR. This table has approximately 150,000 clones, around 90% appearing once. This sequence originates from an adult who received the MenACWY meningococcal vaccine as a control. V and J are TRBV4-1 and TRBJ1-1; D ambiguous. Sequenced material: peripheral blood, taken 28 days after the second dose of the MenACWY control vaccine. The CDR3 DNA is TGCGCCAGCAGCCACGGCGGGACTGAAGCTTTCTTT. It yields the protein CASSHGGTEAFF.